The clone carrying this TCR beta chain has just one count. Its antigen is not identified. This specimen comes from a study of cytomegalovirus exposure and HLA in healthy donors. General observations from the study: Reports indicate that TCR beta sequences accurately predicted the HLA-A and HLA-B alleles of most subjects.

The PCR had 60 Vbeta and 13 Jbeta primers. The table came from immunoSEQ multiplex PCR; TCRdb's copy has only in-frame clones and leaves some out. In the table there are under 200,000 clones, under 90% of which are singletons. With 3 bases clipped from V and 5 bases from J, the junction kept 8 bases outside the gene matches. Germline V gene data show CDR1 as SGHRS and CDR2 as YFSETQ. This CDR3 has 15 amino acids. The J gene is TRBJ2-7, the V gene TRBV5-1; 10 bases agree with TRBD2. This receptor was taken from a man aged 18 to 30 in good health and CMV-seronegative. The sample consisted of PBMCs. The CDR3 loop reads CASSSPSGGGNEQYF. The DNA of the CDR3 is TGCGCCAGCAGCTCGCCTAGCGGGGGCGGCAACGAGCAGTACTTC.